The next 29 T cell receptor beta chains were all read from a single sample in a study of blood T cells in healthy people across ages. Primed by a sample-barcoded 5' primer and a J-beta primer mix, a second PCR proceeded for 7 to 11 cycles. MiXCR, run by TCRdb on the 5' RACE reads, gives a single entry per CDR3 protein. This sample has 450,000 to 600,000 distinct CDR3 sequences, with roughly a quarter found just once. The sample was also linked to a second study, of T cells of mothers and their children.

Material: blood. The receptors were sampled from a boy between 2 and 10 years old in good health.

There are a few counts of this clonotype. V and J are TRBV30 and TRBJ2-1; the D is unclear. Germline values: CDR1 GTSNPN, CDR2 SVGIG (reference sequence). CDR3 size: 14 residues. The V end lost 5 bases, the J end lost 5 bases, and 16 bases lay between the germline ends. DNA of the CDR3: TGTGCCTGGGCCCCGGTGCGGAGAGACAATGAGCAGTTCTTC. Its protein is CAWAPVRRDNEQFF.

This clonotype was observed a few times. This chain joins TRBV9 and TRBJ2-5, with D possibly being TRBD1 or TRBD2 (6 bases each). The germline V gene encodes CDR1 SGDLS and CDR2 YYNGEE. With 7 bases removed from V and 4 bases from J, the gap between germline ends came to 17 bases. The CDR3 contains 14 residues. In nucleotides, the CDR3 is TGTGCCAGCGGTACGGGGGCGCACTCAGAGACCCAGTACTTC. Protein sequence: CASGTGAHSETQYF.

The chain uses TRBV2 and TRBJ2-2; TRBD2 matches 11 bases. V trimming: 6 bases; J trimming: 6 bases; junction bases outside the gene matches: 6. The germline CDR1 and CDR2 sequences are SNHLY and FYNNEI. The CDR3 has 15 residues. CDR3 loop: CASRKTSGEPGELFF. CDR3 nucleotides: TGTGCCAGCAGGAAGACTAGCGGGGAACCCGGGGAGCTGTTTTTT.

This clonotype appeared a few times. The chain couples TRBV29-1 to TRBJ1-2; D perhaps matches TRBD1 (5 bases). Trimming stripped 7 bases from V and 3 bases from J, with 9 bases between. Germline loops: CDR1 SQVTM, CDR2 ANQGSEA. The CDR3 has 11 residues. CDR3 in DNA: TGCAGCGACCGGGACGACTATGGCTACACCTTC. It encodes CSDRDDYGYTF. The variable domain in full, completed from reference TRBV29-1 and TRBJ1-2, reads SAVISQKPSRDICQRGTSLTIQCQVDSQVTMMFWYRQQPGQSLTLIATANQGSEATYESGFVIDKFPISRPNLTFSTLTVSNMSPEDSSIYLCSDRDDYGYTFGSGTRLTVV.

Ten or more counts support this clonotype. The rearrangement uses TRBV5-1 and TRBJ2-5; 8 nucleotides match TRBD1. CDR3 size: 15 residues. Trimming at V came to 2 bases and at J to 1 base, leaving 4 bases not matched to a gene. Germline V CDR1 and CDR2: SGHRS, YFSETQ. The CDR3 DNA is TGCGCCAGCAGCTTCGGACAGGGAACCCAAGAGACCCAGTACTTC. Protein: CASSFGQGTQETQYF.

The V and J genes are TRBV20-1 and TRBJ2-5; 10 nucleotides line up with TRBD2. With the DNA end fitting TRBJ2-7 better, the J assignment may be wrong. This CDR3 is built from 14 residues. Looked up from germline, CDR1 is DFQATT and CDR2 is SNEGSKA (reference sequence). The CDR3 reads CSASPSGSRYEQYF. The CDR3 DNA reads TGCAGTGCTAGCCCTAGCGGGAGTAGGTACGAGCAGTACTTC.

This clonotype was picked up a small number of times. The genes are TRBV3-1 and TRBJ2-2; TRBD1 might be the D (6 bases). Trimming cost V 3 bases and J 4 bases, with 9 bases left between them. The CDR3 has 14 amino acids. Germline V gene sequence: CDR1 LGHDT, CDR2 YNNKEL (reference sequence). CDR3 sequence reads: CASSHLRGTGELFF. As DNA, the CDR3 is TGTGCCAGCAGCCACCTCAGGGGCACCGGGGAGCTGTTTTTT.

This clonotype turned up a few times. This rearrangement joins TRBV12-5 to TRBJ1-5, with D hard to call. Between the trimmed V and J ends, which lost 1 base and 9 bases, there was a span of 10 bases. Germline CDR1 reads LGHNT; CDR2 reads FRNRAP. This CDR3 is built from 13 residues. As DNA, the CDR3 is TGTGCTAGTGGTTTGGAGGCTTCTACGCCCCAGCATTTT. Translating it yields CASGLEASTPQHF.

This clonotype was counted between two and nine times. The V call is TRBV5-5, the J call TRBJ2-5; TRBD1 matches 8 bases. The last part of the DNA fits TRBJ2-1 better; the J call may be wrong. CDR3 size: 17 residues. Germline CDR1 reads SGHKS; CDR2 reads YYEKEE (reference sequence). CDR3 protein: CASSSESGTGLYNEQFF. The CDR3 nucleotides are TGTGCCAGCAGCTCGGAATCCGGGACAGGCCTATACAATGAGCAGTTCTTC.

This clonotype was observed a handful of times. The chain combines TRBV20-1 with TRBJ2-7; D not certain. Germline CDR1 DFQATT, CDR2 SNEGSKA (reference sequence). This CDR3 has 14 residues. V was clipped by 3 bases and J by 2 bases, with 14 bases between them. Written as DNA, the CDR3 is TGCAGTGCTAGCGGACCGACGTACACCTACGAGCAGTACTTC. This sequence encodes CSASGPTYTYEQYF.

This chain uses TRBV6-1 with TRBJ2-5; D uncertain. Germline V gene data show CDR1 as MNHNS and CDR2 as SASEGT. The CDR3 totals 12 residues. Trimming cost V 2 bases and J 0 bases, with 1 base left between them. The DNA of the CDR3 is TGTGCCAGCAGTGAAAACCAAGAGACCCAGTACTTC. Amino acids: CASSENQETQYF.

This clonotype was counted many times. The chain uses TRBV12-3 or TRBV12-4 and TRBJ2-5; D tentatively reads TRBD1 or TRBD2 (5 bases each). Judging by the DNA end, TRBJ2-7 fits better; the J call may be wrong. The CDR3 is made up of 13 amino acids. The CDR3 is CASSPRDQGEQYF. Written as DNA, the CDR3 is TGTGCCAGCAGTCCCCGGGACCAGGGCGAGCAGTACTTC.

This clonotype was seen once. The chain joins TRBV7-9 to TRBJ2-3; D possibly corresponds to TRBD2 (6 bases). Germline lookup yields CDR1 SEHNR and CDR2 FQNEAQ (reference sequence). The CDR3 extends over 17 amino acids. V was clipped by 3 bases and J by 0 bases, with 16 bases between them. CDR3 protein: CASSFPVAGLSTDTQYF. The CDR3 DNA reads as TGTGCCAGCAGCTTCCCTGTGGCGGGGCTAAGCACAGATACGCAGTATTTT.

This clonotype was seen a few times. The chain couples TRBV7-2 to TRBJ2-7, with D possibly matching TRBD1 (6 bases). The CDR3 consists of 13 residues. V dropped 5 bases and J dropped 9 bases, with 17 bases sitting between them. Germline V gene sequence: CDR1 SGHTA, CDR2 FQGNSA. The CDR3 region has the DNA TGTGCCAGCAGCGGAAAGGTACAGGGCCGGCAGTACTTC. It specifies CASSGKVQGRQYF. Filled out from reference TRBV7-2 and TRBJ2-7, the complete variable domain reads GAGVSQSPSNKVTEKGKDVELRCDPISGHTALYWYRQSLGQGLEFLIYFQGNSAPDKSGLPSDRFSAERTGGSVSTLTIQRTQQEDSAVYLCASSGKVQGRQYFGPGTRLTVT.

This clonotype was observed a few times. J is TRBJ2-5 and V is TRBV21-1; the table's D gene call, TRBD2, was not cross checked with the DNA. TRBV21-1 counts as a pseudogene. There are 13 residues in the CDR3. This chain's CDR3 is CAHPQRTEETQYF. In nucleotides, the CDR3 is TGTGCCCATCCCCAGAGGACTGAAGAGACCCAGTACTTC.

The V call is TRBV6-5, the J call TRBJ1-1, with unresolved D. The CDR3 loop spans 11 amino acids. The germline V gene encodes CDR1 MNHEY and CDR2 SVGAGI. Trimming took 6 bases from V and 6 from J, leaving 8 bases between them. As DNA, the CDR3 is TGTGCCAGCAGCCAAGGAGCTGAAGCTTTCTTT. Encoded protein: CASSQGAEAFF.

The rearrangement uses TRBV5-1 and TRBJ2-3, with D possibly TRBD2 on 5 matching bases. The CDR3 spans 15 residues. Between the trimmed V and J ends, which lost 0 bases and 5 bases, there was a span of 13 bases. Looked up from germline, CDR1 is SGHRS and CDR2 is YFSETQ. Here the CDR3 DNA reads TGCGCCAGCAGCTTGGGGGGAGCCGAGCTAGATACGCAGTATTTT. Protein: CASSLGGAELDTQYF.

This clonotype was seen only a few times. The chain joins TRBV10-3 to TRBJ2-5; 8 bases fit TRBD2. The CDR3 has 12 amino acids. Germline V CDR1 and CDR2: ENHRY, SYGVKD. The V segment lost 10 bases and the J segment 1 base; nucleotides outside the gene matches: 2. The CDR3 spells CATTSGQETQYF. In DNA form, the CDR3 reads TGTGCCACTACTAGCGGCCAAGAGACCCAGTACTTC.

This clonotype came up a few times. The DNA of the CDR3 is TGTGCCAGCAGTTTTACCAACACCGGGGAGCTGTTTTTT. This gives the protein CASSFTNTGELFF. This chain links TRBV27 with TRBJ2-2; no definite D call. CDR3 size: 13 residues. Trimming removed 3 bases at V and 2 bases at J, with 4 bases between. CDR1 is MNHEY and CDR2 is SMNVEV in the germline V gene (reference sequence).

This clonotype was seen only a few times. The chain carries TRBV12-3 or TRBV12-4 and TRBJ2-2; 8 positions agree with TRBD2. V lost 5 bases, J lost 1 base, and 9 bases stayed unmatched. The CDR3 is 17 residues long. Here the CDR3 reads CASSHSGIQLNTGELFF. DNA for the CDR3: TGTGCCAGCAGTCATAGCGGGATCCAACTGAACACCGGGGAGCTGTTTTTT.

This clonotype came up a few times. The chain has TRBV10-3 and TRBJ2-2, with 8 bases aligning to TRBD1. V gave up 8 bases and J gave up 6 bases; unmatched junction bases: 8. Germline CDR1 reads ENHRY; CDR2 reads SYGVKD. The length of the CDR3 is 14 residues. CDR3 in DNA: TGTGCCATCGGACAGGGTTGGGGTGCCGGGGAGCTGTTTTTT. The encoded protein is CAIGQGWGAGELFF.

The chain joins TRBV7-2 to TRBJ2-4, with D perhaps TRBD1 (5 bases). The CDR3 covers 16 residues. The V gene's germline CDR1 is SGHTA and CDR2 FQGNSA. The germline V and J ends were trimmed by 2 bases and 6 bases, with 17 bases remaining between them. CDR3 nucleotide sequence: TGTGCCAGCAGCTTAAGGGTGGGGCGGACGGGAAACATTCAGTACTTC. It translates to CASSLRVGRTGNIQYF.

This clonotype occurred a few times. CDR3 DNA sequence: TGTGCCAGCACCCTAAGCGGGCCTGAGCAGTTCTTC. Translating it yields CASTLSGPEQFF. This chain uses TRBV6-7 with TRBJ2-1; D might be TRBD2 (6 bases). TRBV6-7 is an ORF, and what it does is uncertain. The CDR3 is made up of 12 amino acids. V lost 7 bases and J lost 9, with 13 bases in between.

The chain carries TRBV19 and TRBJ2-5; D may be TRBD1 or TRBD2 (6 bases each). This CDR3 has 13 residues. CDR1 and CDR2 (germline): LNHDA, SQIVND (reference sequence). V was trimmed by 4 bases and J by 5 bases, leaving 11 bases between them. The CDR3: CASSTIGGETQYF. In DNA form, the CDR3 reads TGTGCCAGTAGTACTATAGGGGGGGAGACCCAGTACTTC.

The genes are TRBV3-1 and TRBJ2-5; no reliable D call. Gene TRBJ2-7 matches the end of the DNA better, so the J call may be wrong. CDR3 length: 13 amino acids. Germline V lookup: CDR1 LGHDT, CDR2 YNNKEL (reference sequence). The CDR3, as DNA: TGTGCCAGCAGCCAAGATTTACGGTCCGAGCAGTACTTC. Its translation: CASSQDLRSEQYF.

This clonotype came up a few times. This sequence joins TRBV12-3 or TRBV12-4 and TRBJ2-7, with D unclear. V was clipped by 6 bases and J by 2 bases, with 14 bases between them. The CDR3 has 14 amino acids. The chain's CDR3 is CASSPGRRTYEQYF. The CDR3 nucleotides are TGTGCCAGCAGCCCTGGGCGGCGGACCTACGAGCAGTACTTC.

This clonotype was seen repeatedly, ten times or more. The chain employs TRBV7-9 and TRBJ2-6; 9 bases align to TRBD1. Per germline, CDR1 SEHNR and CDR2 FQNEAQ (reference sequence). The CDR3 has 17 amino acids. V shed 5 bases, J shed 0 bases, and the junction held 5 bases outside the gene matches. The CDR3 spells CASSPGTGFSGANVLTF. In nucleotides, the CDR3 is TGTGCCAGCAGCCCCGGGACAGGGTTCTCTGGGGCCAACGTCCTGACTTTC.

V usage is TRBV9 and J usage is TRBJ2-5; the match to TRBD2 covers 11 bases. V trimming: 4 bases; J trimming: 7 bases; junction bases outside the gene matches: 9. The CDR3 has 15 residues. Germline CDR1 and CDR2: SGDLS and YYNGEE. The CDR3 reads CASSPPSGGPGTQYF. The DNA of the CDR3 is TGTGCCAGCAGCCCACCTAGCGGGGGGCCAGGGACCCAGTACTTC.

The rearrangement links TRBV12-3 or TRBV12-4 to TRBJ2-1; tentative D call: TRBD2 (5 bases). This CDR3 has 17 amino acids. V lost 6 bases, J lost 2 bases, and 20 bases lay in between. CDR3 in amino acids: CASSPLGYASTYNEQFF. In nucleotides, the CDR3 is TGTGCCAGCAGCCCACTAGGCTATGCTAGCACCTACAATGAGCAGTTCTTC.